The entry that follows covers one T cell receptor beta chain sequence. The study profiled TCR beta VDJ and CDR3 using genomic DNA as template. TCRdb reanalysed the reads using MiXCR and keeps one entry per CDR3 protein. The sample lists roughly 280,000 distinct CDR3 sequences, roughly 61% occurring once. Germline CDR1 is SEHNR and CDR2 is FQNEAQ (reference sequence). V lost 7 bases to trimming and J lost 8 bases; unmatched junction nucleotides: 2. The CDR3 is made up of 11 amino acids. Previously, flow cytometry had revealed CD8+CD57+ cell expansion in the patients chosen for sequencing. This specimen belongs to a study of CD8+CD57+ T cells in acquired aplastic anemia.

The specimen sequenced was sorted CD4+, CD8+, or CD8+CD57+ T cells (not recorded which) from PBMCs. The TCR sequence derives from a human donor with aplastic anemia. This sequence joins TRBV7-9 and TRBJ2-1, with 7 bases identical to TRBD2. CDR3 residues: CASMGGDEQFF. In nucleotides, the CDR3 is TGTGCCAGCATGGGGGGGGATGAGCAGTTCTTC.